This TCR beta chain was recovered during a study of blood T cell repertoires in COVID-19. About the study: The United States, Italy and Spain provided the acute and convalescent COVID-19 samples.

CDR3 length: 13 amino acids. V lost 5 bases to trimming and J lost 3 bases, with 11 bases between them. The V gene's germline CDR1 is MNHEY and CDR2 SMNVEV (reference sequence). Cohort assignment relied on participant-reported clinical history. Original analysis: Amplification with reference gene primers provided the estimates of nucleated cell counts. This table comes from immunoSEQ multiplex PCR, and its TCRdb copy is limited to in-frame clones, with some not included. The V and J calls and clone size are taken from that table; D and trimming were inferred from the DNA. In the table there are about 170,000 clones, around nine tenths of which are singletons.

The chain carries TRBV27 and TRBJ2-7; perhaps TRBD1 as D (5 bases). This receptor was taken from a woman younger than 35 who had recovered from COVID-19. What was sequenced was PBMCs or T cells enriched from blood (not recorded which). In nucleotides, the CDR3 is TGTGCCAGCAGTCCACAGGCTATCTACGAGCAGTACTTC. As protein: CASSPQAIYEQYF.